This TCR beta chain was documented in a study of blood T cell repertoires in COVID-19. This CDR3 has 16 amino acids. Germline CDR1 is LGHDT and CDR2 is YNNKEL (reference sequence). The V segment lost 4 bases and the J segment 2 bases; nucleotides outside the gene matches: 8. Produced via immunoSEQ multiplex PCR; TCRdb's table is partial and in-frame only. The repertoire includes about 120,000 clones, nearly 70% of them detected once, and around 1.8% sits in the top ten. The clonotype comes from a woman aged 70 to 79 with acute or convalescent COVID-19. Sequenced: peripheral blood. This rearrangement joins TRBV3-1 (or the pseudogene TRBV3-2) to TRBJ2-3; 8 bases map to TRBD2. CDR3: CASSPLAGSLTDTQYF. In DNA form, the CDR3 reads TGTGCCAGCAGCCCGTTAGCGGGATCCCTCACAGATACGCAGTATTTT.